Included here is one T cell receptor (beta chain) sequence, with context. Its antigen remains unknown. This sample was taken from a study of T cell responses to AZD1222 COVID-19 vaccine. Broader study findings: Donor demographics were predominantly white British with a female majority; clonal diversity may be underestimated. Repertoires in all cases were sampled only once the peak T cell response had passed. In the spike-specific TCR repertoire, nearly half reportedly target unmutated variant regions.

Germline CDR1 reads LGHDT; CDR2 reads YNNKEL (reference sequence). This CDR3 has 16 amino acids. The V end lost 2 bases, the J end lost 3 bases, and 15 bases lay between the germline ends. Produced via immunoSEQ multiplex PCR; TCRdb's table is partial and in-frame only. In the table there are 80,000 or so clones, about 90% of which are singletons. The rearrangement links TRBV3-1 (or the pseudogene TRBV3-2) to TRBJ2-3; D remains ambiguous. The source of this sequence is an adult in good health. Material: peripheral blood, obtained on day 0 of AZD1222 vaccination. The CDR3 is CASSQTRAAQTDTQYF. CDR3 nucleotide sequence: TGTGCCAGCAGCCAAACTCGGGCCGCTCAAACAGATACGCAGTATTTT.